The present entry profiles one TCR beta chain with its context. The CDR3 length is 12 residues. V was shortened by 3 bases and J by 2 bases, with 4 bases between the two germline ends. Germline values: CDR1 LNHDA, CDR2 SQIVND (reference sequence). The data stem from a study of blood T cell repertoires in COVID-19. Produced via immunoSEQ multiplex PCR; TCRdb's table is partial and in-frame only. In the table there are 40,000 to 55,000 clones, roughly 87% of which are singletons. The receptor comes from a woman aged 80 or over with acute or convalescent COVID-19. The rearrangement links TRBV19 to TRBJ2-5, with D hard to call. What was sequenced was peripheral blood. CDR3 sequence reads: CASSIGQETQYF. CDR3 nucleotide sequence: TGTGCCAGTAGTATCGGGCAAGAGACCCAGTACTTC.